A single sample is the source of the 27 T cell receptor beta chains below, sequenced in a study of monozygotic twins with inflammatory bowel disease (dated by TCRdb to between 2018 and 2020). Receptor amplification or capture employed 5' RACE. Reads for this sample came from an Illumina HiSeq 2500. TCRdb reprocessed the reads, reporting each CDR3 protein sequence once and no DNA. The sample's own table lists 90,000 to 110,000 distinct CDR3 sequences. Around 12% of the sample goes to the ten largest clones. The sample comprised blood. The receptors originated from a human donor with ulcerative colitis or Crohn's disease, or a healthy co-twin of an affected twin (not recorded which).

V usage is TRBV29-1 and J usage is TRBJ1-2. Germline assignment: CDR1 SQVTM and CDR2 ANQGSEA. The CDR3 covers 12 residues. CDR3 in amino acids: CSVDRANYGYTF.

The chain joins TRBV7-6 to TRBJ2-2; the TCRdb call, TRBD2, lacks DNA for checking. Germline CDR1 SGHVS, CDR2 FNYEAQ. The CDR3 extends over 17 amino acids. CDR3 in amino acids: CASSSDRTSGRPGELFF.

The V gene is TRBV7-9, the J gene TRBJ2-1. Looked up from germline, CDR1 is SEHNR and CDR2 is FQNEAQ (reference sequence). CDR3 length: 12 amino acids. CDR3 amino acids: CASEFPSNEQFF.

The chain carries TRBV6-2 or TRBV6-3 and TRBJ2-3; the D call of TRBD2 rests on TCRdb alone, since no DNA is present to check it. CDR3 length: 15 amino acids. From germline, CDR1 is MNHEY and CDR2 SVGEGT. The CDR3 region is CASSPGYLGADTQYF.

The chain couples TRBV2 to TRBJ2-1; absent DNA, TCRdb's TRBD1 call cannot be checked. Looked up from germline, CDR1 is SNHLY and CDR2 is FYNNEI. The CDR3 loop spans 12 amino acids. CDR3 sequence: CASSGRGFEQFF.

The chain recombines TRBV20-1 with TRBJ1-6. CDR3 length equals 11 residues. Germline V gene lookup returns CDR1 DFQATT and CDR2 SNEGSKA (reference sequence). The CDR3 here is CSAIVDSPLHF.

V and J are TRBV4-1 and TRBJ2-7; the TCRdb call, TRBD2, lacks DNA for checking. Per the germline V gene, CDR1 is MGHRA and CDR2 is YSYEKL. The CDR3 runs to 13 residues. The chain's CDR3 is CASSSGPSYEQYF.

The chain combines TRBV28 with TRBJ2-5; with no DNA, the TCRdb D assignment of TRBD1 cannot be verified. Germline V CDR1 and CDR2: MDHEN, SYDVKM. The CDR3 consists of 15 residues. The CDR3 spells CATDYSGDIPETQYF.

CDR3 sequence: CASSPTPTGVSYEQYF. V is TRBV5-1 and J is TRBJ2-7; TCRdb selects TRBD1, and the lack of DNA leaves this call unchecked. CDR3 length equals 16 residues. Germline CDR1 is SGHRS and CDR2 is YFSETQ.

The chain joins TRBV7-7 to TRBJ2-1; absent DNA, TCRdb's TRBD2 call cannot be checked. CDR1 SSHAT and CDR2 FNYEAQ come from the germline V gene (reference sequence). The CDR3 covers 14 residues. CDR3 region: CASSLEALAHEQFF.

CDR3 region: CASSLVGPQGSADNSPLHF. The chain employs TRBV5-1 and TRBJ1-6. The CDR3 is made up of 19 amino acids. In germline, CDR1 is SGHRS, CDR2 YFSETQ.

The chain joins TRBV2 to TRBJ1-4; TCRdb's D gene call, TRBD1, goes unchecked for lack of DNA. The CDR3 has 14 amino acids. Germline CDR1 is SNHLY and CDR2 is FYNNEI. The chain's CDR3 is CASRDRDRDEKLFF.

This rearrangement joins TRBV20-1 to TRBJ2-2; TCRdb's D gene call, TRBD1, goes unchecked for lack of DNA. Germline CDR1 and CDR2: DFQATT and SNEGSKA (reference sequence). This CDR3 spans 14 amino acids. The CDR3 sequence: CSARDTRPAGELFF.

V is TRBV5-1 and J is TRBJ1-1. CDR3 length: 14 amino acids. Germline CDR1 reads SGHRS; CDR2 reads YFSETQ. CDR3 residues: CASSFLGQGTEAFF.

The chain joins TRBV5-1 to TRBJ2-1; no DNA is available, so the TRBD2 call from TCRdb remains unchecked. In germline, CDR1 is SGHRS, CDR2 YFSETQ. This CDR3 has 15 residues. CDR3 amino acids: CASSLAQGLYNEQFF. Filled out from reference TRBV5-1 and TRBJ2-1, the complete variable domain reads KAGVTQTPRYLIKTRGQQVTLSCSPISGHRSVSWYQQTPGQGLQFLFEYFSETQRNKGNFPGRFSGRQFSNSRSEMNVSTLELGDSALYLCASSLAQGLYNEQFFGPGTRLTVL.

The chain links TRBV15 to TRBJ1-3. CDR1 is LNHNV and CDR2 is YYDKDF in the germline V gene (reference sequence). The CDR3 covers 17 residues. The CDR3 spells CATSRDRGSLIGNTIYF.

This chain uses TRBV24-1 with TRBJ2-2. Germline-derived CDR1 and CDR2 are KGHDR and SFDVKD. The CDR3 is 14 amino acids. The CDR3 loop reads CATSDLWNTGELFF.

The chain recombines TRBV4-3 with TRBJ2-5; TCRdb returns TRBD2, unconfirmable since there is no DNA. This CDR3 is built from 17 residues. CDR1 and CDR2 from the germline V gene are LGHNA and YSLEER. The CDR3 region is CASSQVGTSGPQETQYF.

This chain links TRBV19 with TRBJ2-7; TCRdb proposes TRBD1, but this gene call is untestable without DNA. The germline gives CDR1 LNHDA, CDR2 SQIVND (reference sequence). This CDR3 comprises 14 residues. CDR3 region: CASSIDPGQPEQYF.

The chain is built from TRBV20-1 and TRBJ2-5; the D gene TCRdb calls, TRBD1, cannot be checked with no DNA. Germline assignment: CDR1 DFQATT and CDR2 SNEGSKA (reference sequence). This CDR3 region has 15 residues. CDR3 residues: CSAAQSGTGDETQYF.

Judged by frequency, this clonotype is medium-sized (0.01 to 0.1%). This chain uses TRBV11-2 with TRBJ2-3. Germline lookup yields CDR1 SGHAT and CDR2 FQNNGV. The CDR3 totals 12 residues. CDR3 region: CASSLAEDTQYF.

The CDR3 sequence: CSVGPDRGETQYF. The chain couples TRBV29-1 to TRBJ2-5; TCRdb calls TRBD1, which cannot be checked without DNA. The V gene's germline CDR1 is SQVTM and CDR2 ANQGSEA. This CDR3 is 13 amino acids long.

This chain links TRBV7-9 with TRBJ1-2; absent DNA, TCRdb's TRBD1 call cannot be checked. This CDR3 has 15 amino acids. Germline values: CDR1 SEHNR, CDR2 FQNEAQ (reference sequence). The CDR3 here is CASSLEQGANYGYTF.

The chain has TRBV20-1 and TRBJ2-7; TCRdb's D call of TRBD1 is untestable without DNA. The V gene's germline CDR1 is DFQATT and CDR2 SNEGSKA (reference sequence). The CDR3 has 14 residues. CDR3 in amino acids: CSAESGTAEDEQYF.

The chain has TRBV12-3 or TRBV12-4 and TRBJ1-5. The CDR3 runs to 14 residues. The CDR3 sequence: CASSLDHSNQPQHF.

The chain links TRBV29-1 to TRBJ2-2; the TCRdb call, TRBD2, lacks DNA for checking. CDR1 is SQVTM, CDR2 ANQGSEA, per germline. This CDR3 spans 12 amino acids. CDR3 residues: CSVDRGIGELFF.

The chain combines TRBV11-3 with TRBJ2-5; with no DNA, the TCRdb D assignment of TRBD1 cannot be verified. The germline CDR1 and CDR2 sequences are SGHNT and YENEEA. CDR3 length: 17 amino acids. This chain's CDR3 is CASSHRVWDTRQETQYF.